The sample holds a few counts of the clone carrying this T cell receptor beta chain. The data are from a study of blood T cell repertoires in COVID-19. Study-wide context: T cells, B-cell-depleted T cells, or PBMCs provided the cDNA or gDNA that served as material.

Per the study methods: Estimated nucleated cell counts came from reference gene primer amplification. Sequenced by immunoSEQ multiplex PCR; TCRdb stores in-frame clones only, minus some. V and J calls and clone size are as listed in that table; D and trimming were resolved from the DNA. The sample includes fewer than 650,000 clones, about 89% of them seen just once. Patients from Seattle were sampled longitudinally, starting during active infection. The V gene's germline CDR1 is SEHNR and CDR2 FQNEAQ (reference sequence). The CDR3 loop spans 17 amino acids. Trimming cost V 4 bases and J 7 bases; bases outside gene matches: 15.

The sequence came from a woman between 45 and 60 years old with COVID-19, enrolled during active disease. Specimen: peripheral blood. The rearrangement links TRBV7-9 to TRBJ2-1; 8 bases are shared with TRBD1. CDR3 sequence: CASSSRVATGVVNEQFF. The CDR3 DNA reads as TGTGCCAGCAGCTCGAGGGTGGCGACAGGGGTTGTAAATGAGCAGTTCTTC.